The rows below give T cell receptor beta chains drawn from one sample of a study of cytomegalovirus exposure and HLA in healthy donors. Produced via immunoSEQ multiplex PCR; TCRdb's table is partial and in-frame only. The sample yields roughly 150,000 clones, 55% to 70% seen once. Sequencing was done on a sample of PBMCs. Receptors originate from a woman aged 30 to 39 in good health and CMV-seropositive. Both conserved end residues are part of each CDR3. D genes are given only for firm matches. A clone size is listed for some rows: how often the clone was seen (once, few, many), or a class if it is expanded.

-	TRBJ2-7	TRBV30	-	TGTGCCTGGAGTGTGGTGCCCCAACGCCACGAGCAGTACTTC	CAWSVVPQRHEQYF
-	TRBJ1-2	TRBV4-1	-	TGCGCCAGCAGCCAAGATAGAGGGAGTACCTACCAAAACTATGGCTACACCTTC	CASSQDRGSTYQNYGYTF
-	TRBJ2-5	TRBV11-3	-	TGTGCCAGCAGCTTAAGGTCTCCGGGTCAAGAGACCCAGTACTTC	CASSLRSPGQETQYF
TRBD2	TRBJ2-3	TRBV10-3	-	TGTGCCATCAGTGGCACTAGCGGGAGCTTCACAGATACGCAGTATTTT	CAISGTSGSFTDTQYF
TRBD1	TRBJ1-5	TRBV6-1	-	TGTGCCAGCCTGTTCAGGGGGATCAATCAGCCCCAGCATTTT	CASLFRGINQPQHF
-	TRBJ1-4	TRBV20-1	-	TGCAGTGCTAGGGGCAGCGAAAAACTGTTTTTT	CSARGSEKLFF
-	TRBJ1-5	TRBV27	-	TGTGCCAGCAGAGGAGCAAACAATCAGCCCCAGCATTTT	CASRGANNQPQHF
-	TRBJ1-2	TRBV5-5	-	TGTGCCAGCAGCCGGAGCATGGACAGTTCCTATGGCTACACCTTC	CASSRSMDSSYGYTF
-	TRBJ1-2	TRBV5-6	-	TGTGCCAGCAGCTTGGCGGGGGGTTACTATGGCTACACCTTC	CASSLAGGYYGYTF
-	TRBJ2-1	TRBV9	once	TGTGCCAGCAGCCTATCTACAGCCCGTAAGCAGTTCTTC	CASSLSTARKQFF